This TCR beta chain was sequenced in a study of cytomegalovirus exposure and HLA in healthy donors. This CDR3 contains 17 residues. The germline V and J ends were trimmed by 4 bases and 3 bases, with 18 bases remaining between them. Looked up from germline, CDR1 is MGHRA and CDR2 is YSYEKL. The PCR had 60 Vbeta and 13 Jbeta primers. Sequencing was performed with immunoSEQ multiplex PCR; in TCRdb, only in-frame clones are kept and a portion is missing. The profile covers about 190,000 clones, with 80% appearing a single time and 0.65% taken by the ten largest. This TCR derives from a boy aged 10-17 years in good health and CMV-seronegative. The specimen sequenced was PBMCs. The rearrangement joins TRBV4-1 to TRBJ1-4; D is ambiguous. In nucleotides, the CDR3 is TGCGCCAGCAGCCCTCGCGCGGTGGCGGGGTCTAATGAAAAACTGTTTTTT. Translating it yields CASSPRAVAGSNEKLFF.